These T cell receptor beta chains were read from a single sample in a study of T-cell reconstitution after alpha-beta-depleted transplantation in children. MiXCR was run by TCRdb on the PCR reads, yielding one entry per CDR3 protein. This table has a few hundred thousand distinct CDR3 sequences, 15% to 20% appearing once. The sample in question was PBMCs from the stem cell graft donor, obtained from the stem cell graft. The receptors stem from a human donor who donated a stem cell graft to a child with acute lymphoblastic leukemia. Each CDR3 is given with its conserved first and last residue. The D gene is left open where the match is weak. For some rows the clone size is stated as once, few or many, or as a class when expanded; others skip it.

clone_size: -
v_call: TRBV20-1
j_call: TRBJ2-1
d_call: -
cdr3_nt: TGCAGTGCTAGAGATACGGGATCCTCCTACAATGAGCAGTTCTTC
cdr3_aa: CSARDTGSSYNEQFF

clone_size: few
v_call: TRBV5-6
j_call: TRBJ2-7
d_call: TRBD2
cdr3_nt: TGTGCCAGCAGCTGGGCCCTAGCGGGAAGCGAGCAGTACTTC
cdr3_aa: CASSWALAGSEQYF

clone_size: -
v_call: TRBV10-3
j_call: TRBJ2-7
d_call: TRBD1
cdr3_nt: TGTGCCATCAGTGGTAGGACAGGCTACGAGCAGTACTTC
cdr3_aa: CAISGRTGYEQYF

clone_size: few
v_call: TRBV15
j_call: TRBJ1-2
d_call: TRBD1
cdr3_nt: TGTGCCACCAGCAGACAACAGGGGGTCTATGGCTACACCTTC
cdr3_aa: CATSRQQGVYGYTF

clone_size: -
v_call: TRBV12-3/TRBV12-4
j_call: TRBJ2-7
d_call: TRBD1
cdr3_nt: TGTGCCAGCAGTTCACCTACAAGCCCAGGGGGCAACGAGCAGTACTTC
cdr3_aa: CASSSPTSPGGNEQYF

clone_size: -
v_call: TRBV20-1
j_call: TRBJ2-1
d_call: -
cdr3_nt: TGCAGTGCTTTTAGGTACAATGAGCAGTTCTTC
cdr3_aa: CSAFRYNEQFF

clone_size: -
v_call: TRBV6-5
j_call: TRBJ1-3
d_call: -
cdr3_nt: TGTGCCAGCAGTTACTCGCAGAAAGGGTTCGGAAACACCATATATTTT
cdr3_aa: CASSYSQKGFGNTIYF

clone_size: few
v_call: TRBV12-3/TRBV12-4
j_call: TRBJ2-7
d_call: TRBD2
cdr3_nt: TGTGCCAGCAGGGCTAGCGGGAGGCCATCCTACGAGCAGTACTTC
cdr3_aa: CASRASGRPSYEQYF

clone_size: few
v_call: TRBV29-1
j_call: TRBJ2-5
d_call: TRBD1
cdr3_nt: TGCAGCTCCAGCAGGGGGGAGACCCAGTACTTC
cdr3_aa: CSSSRGETQYF

clone_size: few
v_call: TRBV20-1
j_call: TRBJ2-5
d_call: TRBD1
cdr3_nt: TGCAGTGCCATGGACAGGTTCGAGTACCAAGAGACCCAGTACTTC
cdr3_aa: CSAMDRFEYQETQYF

clone_size: few
v_call: TRBV18
j_call: TRBJ2-7
d_call: -
cdr3_nt: TGTGCCAGCTCACCGGCGGACTTCCTCTCCTACGAGCAGTACTTC
cdr3_aa: CASSPADFLSYEQYF

clone_size: few
v_call: TRBV29-1
j_call: TRBJ1-2
d_call: TRBD1
cdr3_nt: TGCAGCGTGGCAGGGGGGCAATCTTCTAACTATGGCTACACCTTC
cdr3_aa: CSVAGGQSSNYGYTF

clone_size: -
v_call: TRBV7-9
j_call: TRBJ2-3
d_call: TRBD2
cdr3_nt: TGTGCCAGCAGCCGACTCTTAGCGGGAGGCAGGGATACGCAGTATTTT
cdr3_aa: CASSRLLAGGRDTQYF

clone_size: few
v_call: TRBV3-1
j_call: TRBJ1-3
d_call: -
cdr3_nt: TGTGCCAGTGGAGGGACCCACCTCTCTGGAAACACCATATATTTT
cdr3_aa: CASGGTHLSGNTIYF

clone_size: -
v_call: TRBV7-8
j_call: TRBJ1-5
d_call: -
cdr3_nt: TGTGCCAGCAGCCGGAGGGCCCTATCAAGCAATCAGCCCCAGCATTTT
cdr3_aa: CASSRRALSSNQPQHF

clone_size: -
v_call: TRBV29-1
j_call: TRBJ2-1
d_call: TRBD2
cdr3_nt: TGCAGCACAATAGCGGGAGTCGGCTACAATGAGCAGTTCTTC
cdr3_aa: CSTIAGVGYNEQFF

clone_size: -
v_call: TRBV10-3
j_call: TRBJ1-1
d_call: -
cdr3_nt: TGTGCCATCAGTGAGCCGAGACCGGACAGAAAAGCTTTCTTT
cdr3_aa: CAISEPRPDRKAFF